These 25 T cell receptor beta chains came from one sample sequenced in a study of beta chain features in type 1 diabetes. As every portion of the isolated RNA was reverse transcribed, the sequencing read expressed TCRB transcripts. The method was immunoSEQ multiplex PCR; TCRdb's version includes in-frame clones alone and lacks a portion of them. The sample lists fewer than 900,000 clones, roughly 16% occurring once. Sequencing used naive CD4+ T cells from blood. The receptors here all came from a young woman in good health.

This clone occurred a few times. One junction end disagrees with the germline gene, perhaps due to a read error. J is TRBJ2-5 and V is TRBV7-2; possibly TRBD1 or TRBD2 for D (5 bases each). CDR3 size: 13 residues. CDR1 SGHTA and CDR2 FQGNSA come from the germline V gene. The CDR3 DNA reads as TGTGCCAGCAGCTTAGGGCCCCGAGGGACCACGGACTTC. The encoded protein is CASSLGPRGTTDF.

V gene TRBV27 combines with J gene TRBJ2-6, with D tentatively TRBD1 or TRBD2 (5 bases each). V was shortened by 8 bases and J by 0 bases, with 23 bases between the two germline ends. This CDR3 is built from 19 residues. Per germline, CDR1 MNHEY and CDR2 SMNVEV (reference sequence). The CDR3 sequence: CASGPTGLLAHSGANVLTF. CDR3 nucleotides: TGTGCCAGCGGTCCTACGGGGCTACTCGCCCACTCTGGGGCCAACGTCCTGACTTTC.

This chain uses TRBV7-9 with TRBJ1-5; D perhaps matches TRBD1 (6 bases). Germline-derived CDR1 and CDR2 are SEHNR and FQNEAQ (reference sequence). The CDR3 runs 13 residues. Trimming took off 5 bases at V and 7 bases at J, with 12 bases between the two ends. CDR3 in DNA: TGTGCCAGCAGCGGGCAGCAGGGGCAGCCCCAGCATTTT. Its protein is CASSGQQGQPQHF.

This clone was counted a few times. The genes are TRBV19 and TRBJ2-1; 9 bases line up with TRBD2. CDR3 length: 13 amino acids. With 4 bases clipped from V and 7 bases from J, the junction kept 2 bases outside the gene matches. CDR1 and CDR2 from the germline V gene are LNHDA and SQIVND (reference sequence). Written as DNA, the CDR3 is TGTGCCAGTAGTACTAGCGGGAAAAATGAGCAGTTCTTC. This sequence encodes CASSTSGKNEQFF. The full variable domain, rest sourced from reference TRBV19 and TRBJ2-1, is DGGITQSPKYLFRKEGQNVTLSCEQNLNHDAMYWYRQDPGQGLRLIYYSQIVNDFQKGDIAEGYSVSREKKESFPLTVTSAQKNPTAFYLCASSTSGKNEQFFGPGTRLTVL.

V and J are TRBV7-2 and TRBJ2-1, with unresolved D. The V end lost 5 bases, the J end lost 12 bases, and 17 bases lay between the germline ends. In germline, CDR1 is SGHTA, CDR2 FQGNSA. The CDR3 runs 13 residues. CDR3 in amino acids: CASSPPPVRGQFF. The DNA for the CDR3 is TGTGCCAGCAGCCCTCCCCCGGTTCGCGGGCAGTTCTTC.

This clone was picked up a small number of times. This CDR3 is CASSLGPLNQPQHF. In DNA form, the CDR3 reads TGCGCCAGCAGCTTGGGCCCATTAAATCAGCCCCAGCATTTT. This chain connects TRBV5-1 to TRBJ1-5; D not resolved. The ends were cut back, 0 bases at V and 4 bases at J, with 8 bases in the middle. The CDR3 is 14 amino acids. The germline gives CDR1 SGHRS, CDR2 YFSETQ.

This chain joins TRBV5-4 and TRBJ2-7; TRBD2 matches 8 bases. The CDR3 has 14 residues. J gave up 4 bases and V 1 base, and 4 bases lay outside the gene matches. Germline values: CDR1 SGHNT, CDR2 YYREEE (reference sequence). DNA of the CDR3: TGTGCCAGCAGCTTGCGGGAGGGCCTGTACGAGCAGTACTTC. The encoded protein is CASSLREGLYEQYF.

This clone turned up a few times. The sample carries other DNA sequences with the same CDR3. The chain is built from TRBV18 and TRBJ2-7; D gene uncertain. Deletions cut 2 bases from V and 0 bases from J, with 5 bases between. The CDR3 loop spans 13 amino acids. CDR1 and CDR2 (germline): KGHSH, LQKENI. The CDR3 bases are TGTGCCAGCTCACCATCACTCTCCTACGAGCAGTACTTC. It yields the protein CASSPSLSYEQYF.

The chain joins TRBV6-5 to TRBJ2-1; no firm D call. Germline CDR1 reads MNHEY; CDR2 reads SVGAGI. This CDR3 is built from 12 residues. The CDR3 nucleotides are TGTGCTGTCGCCAGCTCCTACAATGAGCAGTTCTTC. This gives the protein CAVASSYNEQFF.

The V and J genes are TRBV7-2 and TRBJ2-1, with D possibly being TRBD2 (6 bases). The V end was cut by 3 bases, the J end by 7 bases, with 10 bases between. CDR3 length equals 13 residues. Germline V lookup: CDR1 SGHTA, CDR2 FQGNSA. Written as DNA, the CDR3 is TGTGCCAGCAGCTTTGCCGGGAGTAATGAGCAGTTCTTC. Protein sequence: CASSFAGSNEQFF.

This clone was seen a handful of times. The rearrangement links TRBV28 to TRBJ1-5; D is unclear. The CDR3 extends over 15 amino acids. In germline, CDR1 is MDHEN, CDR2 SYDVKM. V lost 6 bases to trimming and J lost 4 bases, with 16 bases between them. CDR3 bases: TGTGCCAGCAGCCCCGAGGGCGGCGGGAATCAGCCCCAGCATTTT. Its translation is CASSPEGGGNQPQHF.

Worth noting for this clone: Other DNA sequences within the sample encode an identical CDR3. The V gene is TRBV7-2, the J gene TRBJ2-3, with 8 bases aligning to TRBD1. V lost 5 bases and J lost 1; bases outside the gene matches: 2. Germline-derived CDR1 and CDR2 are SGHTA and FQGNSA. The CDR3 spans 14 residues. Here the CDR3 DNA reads TGTGCCAGCAGCCTGGGACAGGGCACAGATACGCAGTATTTT. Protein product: CASSLGQGTDTQYF.

For the CDR3, the DNA is TGTGCCACCAGCAGAGATCTATCCGCCGGGACAGGGTATGAGCAGTTCTTC. Protein sequence: CATSRDLSAGTGYEQFF. The rearrangement uses TRBV15 and TRBJ2-1; 9 bases fit TRBD1. The V gene end was trimmed by 0 bases and the J gene end by 8 bases; junction bases not matched to a gene: 11. The CDR3 contains 17 residues. The germline V gene encodes CDR1 LNHNV and CDR2 YYDKDF (reference sequence).

The CDR3 reads CASSELGGPNEQFF. DNA of the CDR3: TGTGCCAGCAGCGAATTAGGGGGGCCCAATGAGCAGTTCTTC. The chain is built from TRBV7-9 and TRBJ2-1; D may match TRBD1 or TRBD2 (6 bases each). CDR1 SEHNR and CDR2 FQNEAQ come from the germline V gene (reference sequence). The CDR3 is 14 amino acids. Trimming left V 5 bases short and J 6 bases short, with 14 bases between.

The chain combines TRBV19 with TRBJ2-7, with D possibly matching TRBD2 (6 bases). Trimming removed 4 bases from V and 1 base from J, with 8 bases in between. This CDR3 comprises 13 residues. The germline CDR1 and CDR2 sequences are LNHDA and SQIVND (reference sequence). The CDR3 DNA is TGTGCCAGTAGTAGTAGCGGTTCCTACGAGCAGTACTTC. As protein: CASSSSGSYEQYF.

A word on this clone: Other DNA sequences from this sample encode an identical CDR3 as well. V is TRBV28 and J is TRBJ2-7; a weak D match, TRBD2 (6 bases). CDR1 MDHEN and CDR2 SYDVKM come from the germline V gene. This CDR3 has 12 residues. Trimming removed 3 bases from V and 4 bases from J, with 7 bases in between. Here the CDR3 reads CASSLEGYEQYF. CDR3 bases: TGTGCCAGCAGTTTGGAGGGGTACGAGCAGTACTTC.

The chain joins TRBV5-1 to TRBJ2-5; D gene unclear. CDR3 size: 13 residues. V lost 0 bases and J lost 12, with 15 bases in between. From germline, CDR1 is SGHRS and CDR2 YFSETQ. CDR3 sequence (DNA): TGCGCCAGCAGCTTGGAGAGGTCGGGCCCTAAGTACTTC. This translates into CASSLERSGPKYF.

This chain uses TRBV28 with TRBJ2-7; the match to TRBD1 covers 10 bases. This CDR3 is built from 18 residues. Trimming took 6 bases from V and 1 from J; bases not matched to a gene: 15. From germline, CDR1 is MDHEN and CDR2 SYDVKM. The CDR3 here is CASRFGGVPGQGSYEQYF. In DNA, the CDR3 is TGTGCCAGCAGATTTGGTGGTGTACCGGGACAGGGGTCCTACGAGCAGTACTTC.

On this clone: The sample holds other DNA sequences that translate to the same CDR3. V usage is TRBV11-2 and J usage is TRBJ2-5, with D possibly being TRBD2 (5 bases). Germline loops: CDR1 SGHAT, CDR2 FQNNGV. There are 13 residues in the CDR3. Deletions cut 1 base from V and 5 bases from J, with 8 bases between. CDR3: CASSLVREETQYF. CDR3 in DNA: TGTGCCAGCAGCTTAGTTAGGGAGGAGACCCAGTACTTC.

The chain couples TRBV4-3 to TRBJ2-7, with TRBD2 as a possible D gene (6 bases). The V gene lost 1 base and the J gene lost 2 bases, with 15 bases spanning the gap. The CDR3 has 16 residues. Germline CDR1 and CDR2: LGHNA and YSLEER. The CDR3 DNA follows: TGCGCCAGCAGCCAAGTGGAGGGACGGGGTACCTACGAGCAGTACTTC. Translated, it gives CASSQVEGRGTYEQYF.

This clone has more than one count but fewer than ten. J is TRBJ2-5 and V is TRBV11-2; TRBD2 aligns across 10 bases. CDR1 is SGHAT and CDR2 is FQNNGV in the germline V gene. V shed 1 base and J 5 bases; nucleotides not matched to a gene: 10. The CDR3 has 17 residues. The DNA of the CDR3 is TGTGCCAGCAGCTTAGTGTTGGCTAGCGGGAGCAGGGAGACCCAGTACTTC. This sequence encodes CASSLVLASGSRETQYF. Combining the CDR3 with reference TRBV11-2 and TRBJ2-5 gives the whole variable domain EAGVAQSPRYKIIEKRQSVAFWCNPISGHATLYWYQQILGQGPKLLIQFQNNGVVDDSQLPKDRFSAERLKGVDSTLKIQPAKLEDSAVYLCASSLVLASGSRETQYFGPGTRLLVL.

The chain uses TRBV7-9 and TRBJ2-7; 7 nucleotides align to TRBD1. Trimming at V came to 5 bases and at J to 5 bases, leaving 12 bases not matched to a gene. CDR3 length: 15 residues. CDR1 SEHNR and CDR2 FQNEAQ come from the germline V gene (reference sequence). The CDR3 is CASSAQRQGFHEQYF. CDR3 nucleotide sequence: TGTGCCAGCAGCGCACAGCGACAGGGCTTCCACGAGCAGTACTTC.

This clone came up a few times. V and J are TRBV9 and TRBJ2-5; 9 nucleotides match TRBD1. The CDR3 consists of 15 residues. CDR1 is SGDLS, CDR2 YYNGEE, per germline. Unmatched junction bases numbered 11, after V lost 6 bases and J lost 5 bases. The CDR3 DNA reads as TGTGCCAGCACCCGAAGACAGGGGGTGCGGGAGACCCAGTACTTC. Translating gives CASTRRQGVRETQYF. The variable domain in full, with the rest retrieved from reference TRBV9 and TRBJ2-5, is DSGVTQTPKHLITATGQRVTLRCSPRSGDLSVYWYQQSLDQGLQFLIQYYNGEERAKGNILERFSAQQFPDLHSELNLSSLELGDSALYFCASTRRQGVRETQYFGPGTRLLVL.

The CDR3 DNA reads as TGCAGCGTTAGGCGGGCTTTCAACACTGAAGCTTTCTTT. It translates to CSVRRAFNTEAFF. The chain uses TRBV29-1 and TRBJ1-1; no firm D call. Germline lookup yields CDR1 SQVTM and CDR2 ANQGSEA. This CDR3 is 13 amino acids long. V lost 5 bases and J 2 bases, leaving 12 bases between the germline ends.

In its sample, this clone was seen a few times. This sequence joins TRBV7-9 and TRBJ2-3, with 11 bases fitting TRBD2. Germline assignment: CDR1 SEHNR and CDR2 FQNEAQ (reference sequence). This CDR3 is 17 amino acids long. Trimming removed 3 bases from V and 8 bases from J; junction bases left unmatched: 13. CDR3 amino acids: CASSFTSGSYLGGTQYF. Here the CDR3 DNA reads TGTGCCAGCAGCTTTACTAGCGGGAGCTATCTTGGGGGTACGCAGTATTTT.